Listed below are T cell receptor beta chains from one sample, sequenced in a study of monozygotic twins with inflammatory bowel disease. Reanalyzing the 5' RACE reads, TCRdb keeps one entry per CDR3 protein, without DNA. The listing records 420,000 or so distinct CDR3 sequences. The specimen was blood. These receptors were collected from a human donor with ulcerative colitis or Crohn's disease, or a healthy co-twin of an affected twin (not recorded which). CDR3s include the opening cysteine and the closing phenylalanine or tryptophan.

v_gene	j_gene	CDR3aa
TRBV5-1	TRBJ2-1	CASTTRGGIHNEQFF
TRBV3-1	TRBJ2-2	CASSPPWGVANTGELFF
TRBV30	TRBJ2-5	CAWWGGETQYF
TRBV29-1	TRBJ2-7	CSVETPGQVYEQYF
TRBV20-1	TRBJ2-3	CSARWMGLADTQYF
TRBV9	TRBJ2-1	CASSPGLAGAYNEQFF
TRBV10-3	TRBJ1-1	CAIRWARDTEAFF
TRBV7-9	TRBJ2-5	CASSANPGETQYF
TRBV20-1	TRBJ1-1	CSASQTEEAFF
TRBV5-1	TRBJ2-7	CASMREPGLYEQYF
TRBV9	TRBJ2-2	CASSGGQGARSGELFF
TRBV18	TRBJ2-7	CASSPTGHEQYF
TRBV30	TRBJ2-2	CAWSVLVHTGELFF
TRBV11-2	TRBJ2-1	CASRERLAKQVARYNEQFF
TRBV6-5	TRBJ1-2	CASRKWNYGYTF
TRBV7-9	TRBJ2-5	CASSLWGLQETQYF
TRBV7-9	TRBJ1-6	CASSLKENSPLHF
TRBV3-1	TRBJ2-5	CASIGDRGRETQYF
TRBV4-1	TRBJ1-3	CASSQDPGGTIYF
TRBV12-3/TRBV12-4	TRBJ2-1	CASSFAASHHEQFF
TRBV7-6	TRBJ1-1	CASTPSALNTEAFF
TRBV4-1	TRBJ1-4	CASSQDGGAGTNEKLFF
TRBV11-2	TRBJ2-1	CASSLTLSSYNEQFF
TRBV2	TRBJ2-2	CASSVWTGGTGELFF
TRBV11-2	TRBJ2-1	CASSLGVGVETSYNEQFF
TRBV20-1	TRBJ1-6	CSARDVFGQGGNSPLHF
TRBV15	TRBJ1-3	CATRPTAGNTIYF
TRBV20-1	TRBJ2-5	CSAPYPEETQYF
TRBV12-5	TRBJ2-1	CASGLGTPNEQFF
TRBV7-2	TRBJ1-5	CASSLAVPRDSREDSNQPQHF
TRBV10-3	TRBJ2-3	CAISTGADTQYF
TRBV25-1	TRBJ2-1	CASSESGGSSYNEQFF
TRBV6-5	TRBJ2-7	CASSLSGRGRDSYEQYF
TRBV28	TRBJ2-5	CASNPDRAGEKTQYF
TRBV5-1	TRBJ1-4	CASSESQGTSEKLLF
TRBV4-1	TRBJ1-6	CASSQGLGRESPLHF
TRBV20-1	TRBJ2-7	CSASEPGGSSYEQYF
TRBV6-6	TRBJ2-1	CASSSGQHNEQFF
TRBV20-1	TRBJ1-5	CSATRDASNQPQHF
TRBV4-2	TRBJ2-1	CASSQELAGAYNEQFF
TRBV20-1	TRBJ2-3	CSAGPGLRTDTQYF
TRBV3-1	TRBJ1-2	CASSSRTGRGYTF
TRBV5-1	TRBJ2-7	CASSLDGMPYEQYF
TRBV20-1	TRBJ2-2	CSARVSGTNTGELFF
TRBV5-1	TRBJ2-1	CASRGDGNEQFF
TRBV6-1	TRBJ1-5	CASRTDRVSNQPQHF
TRBV5-1	TRBJ1-2	CASSLDSSYGYTF
TRBV27	TRBJ1-3	CASRVGNTIYF
TRBV20-1	TRBJ2-1	CSARDRQLAGLNEQFF
TRBV19	TRBJ1-1	CASSIGLQGNTEAFF
TRBV10-3	TRBJ1-1	CAISESFDTEAFF